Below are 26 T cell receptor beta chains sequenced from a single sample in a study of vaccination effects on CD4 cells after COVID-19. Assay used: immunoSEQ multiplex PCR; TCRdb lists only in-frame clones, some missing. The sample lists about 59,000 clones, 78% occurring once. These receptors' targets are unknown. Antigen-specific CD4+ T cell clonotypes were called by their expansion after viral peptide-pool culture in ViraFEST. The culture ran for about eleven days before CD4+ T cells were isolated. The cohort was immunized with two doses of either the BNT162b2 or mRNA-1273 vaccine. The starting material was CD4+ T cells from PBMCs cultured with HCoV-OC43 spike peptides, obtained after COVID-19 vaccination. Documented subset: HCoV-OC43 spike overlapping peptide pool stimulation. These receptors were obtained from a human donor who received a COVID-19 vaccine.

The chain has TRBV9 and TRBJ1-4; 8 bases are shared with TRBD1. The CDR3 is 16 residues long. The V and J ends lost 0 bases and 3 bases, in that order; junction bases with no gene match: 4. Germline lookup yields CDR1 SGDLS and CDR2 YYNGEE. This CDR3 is CASSVGTGLSNEKLFF. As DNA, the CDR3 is TGTGCCAGCAGCGTAGGGACAGGGTTATCTAATGAAAAACTGTTTTTT.

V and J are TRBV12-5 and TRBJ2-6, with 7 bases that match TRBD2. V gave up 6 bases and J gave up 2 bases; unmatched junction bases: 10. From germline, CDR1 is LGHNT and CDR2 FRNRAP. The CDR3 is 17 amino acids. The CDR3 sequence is CASGKAREVAGANVLTF. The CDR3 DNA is TGTGCTAGTGGCAAAGCCCGGGAGGTAGCTGGGGCCAACGTCCTGACTTTC. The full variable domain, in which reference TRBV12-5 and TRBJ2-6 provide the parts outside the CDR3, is DARVTQTPRHKVTEMGQEVTMRCQPILGHNTVFWYRQTMMQGLELLAYFRNRAPLDDSGMPKDRFSAEMPDATLATLKIQPSEPRDSAVYFCASGKAREVAGANVLTFGAGSRLTVL.

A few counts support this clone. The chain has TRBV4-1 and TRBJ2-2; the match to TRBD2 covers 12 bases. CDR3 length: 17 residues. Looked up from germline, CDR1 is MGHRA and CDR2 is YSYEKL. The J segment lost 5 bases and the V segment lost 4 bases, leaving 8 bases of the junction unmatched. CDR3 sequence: CASSPLGLAGGTGELFF. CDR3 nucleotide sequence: TGCGCCAGCAGCCCACTCGGGCTAGCGGGGGGGACCGGGGAGCTGTTTTTT.

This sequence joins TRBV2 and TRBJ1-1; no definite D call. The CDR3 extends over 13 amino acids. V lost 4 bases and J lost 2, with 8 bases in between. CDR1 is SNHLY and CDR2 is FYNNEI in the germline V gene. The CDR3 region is CASSVEDNTEAFF. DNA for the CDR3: TGTGCCAGCAGTGTGGAGGATAACACTGAAGCTTTCTTT.

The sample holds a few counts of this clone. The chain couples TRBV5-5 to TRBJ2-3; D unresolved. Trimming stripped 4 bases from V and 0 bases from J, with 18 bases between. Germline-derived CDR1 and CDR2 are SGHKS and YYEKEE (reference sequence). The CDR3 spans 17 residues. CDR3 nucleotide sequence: TGTGCCAGCAGCCAACGTGGAGTCGGCGCTAGCACAGATACGCAGTATTTT. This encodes CASSQRGVGASTDTQYF.

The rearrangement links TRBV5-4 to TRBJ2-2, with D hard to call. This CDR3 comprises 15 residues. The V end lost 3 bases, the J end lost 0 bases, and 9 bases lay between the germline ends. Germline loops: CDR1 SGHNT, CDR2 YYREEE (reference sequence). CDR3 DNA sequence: TGTGCCAGCAGCTCGATAGGATCGAACACCGGGGAGCTGTTTTTT. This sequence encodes CASSSIGSNTGELFF.

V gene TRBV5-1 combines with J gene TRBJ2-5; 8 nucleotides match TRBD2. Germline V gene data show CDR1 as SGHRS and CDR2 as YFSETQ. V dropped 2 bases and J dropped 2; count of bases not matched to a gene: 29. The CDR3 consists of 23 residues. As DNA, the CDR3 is TGCGCCAGCAGCTTACTCCCTTTTCGGCGGGAGGATGATGTCCGGCAACCACAAGAGACCCAGTACTTC. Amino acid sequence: CASSLLPFRREDDVRQPQETQYF.

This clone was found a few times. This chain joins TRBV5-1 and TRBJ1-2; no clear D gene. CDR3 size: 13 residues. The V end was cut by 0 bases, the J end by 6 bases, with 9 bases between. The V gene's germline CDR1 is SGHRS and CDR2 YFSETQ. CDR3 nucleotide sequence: TGCGCCAGCAGCTTGGATTTGTTGGATGGCTACACCTTC. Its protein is CASSLDLLDGYTF.

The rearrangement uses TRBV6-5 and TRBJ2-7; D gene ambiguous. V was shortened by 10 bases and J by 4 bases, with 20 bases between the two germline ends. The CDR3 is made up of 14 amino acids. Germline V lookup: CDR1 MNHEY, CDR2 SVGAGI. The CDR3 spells CATATARTGYEQYV. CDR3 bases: TGTGCCACCGCAACGGCCCGGACGGGTTACGAGCAGTACGTC.

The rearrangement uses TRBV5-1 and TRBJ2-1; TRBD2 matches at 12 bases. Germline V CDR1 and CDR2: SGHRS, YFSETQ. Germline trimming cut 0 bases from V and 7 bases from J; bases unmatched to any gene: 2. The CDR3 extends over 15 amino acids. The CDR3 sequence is CASSLATSGGNEQFF. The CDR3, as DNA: TGCGCCAGCAGCTTGGCGACTAGCGGGGGTAATGAGCAGTTCTTC. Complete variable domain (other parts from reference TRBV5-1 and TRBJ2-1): KAGVTQTPRYLIKTRGQQVTLSCSPISGHRSVSWYQQTPGQGLQFLFEYFSETQRNKGNFPGRFSGRQFSNSRSEMNVSTLELGDSALYLCASSLATSGGNEQFFGPGTRLTVL.

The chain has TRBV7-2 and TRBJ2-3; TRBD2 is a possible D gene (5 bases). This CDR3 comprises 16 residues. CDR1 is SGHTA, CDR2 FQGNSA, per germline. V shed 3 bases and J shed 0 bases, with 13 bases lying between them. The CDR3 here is CASSFAGGPSTDTQYF. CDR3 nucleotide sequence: TGTGCCAGCAGCTTTGCGGGTGGCCCCAGCACAGATACGCAGTATTTT.

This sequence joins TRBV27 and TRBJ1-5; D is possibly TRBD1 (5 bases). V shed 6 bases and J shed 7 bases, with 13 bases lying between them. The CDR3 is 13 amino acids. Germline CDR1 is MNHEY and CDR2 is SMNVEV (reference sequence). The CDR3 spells CASSAVGAQPQHF. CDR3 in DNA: TGTGCCAGCAGCGCCGTTGGGGCCCAGCCCCAGCATTTT.

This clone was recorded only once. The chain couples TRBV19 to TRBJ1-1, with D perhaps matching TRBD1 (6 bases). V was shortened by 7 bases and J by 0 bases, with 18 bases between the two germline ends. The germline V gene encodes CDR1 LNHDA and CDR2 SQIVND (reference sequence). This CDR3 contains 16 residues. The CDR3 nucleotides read TGTGCCAGTAATCGGGCAGGGGATGCCATGAACACTGAAGCTTTCTTT. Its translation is CASNRAGDAMNTEAFF. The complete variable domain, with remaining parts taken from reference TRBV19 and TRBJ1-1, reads DGGITQSPKYLFRKEGQNVTLSCEQNLNHDAMYWYRQDPGQGLRLIYYSQIVNDFQKGDIAEGYSVSREKKESFPLTVTSAQKNPTAFYLCASNRAGDAMNTEAFFGQGTRLTVV.

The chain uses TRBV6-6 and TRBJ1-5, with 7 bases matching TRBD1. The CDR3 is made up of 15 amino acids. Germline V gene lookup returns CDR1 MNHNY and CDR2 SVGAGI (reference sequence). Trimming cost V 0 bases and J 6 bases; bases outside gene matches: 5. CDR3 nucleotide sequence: TGTGCCAGCAGTTACTCGACGGGACAGATTCAGCCCCAGCATTTT. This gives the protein CASSYSTGQIQPQHF.

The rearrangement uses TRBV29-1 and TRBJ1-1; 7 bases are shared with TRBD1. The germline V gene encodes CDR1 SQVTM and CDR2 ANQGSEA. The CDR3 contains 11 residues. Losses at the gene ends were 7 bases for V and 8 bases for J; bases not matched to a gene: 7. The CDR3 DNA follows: TGCAGCGCCAACGACAGGGTGGAAGCTTTCTTT. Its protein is CSANDRVEAFF.

CDR3 nucleotide sequence: TGTGCCAGCAGCGCGACGCCCGGGACAGGGAGAGAGACCCAGTACTTC. It encodes CASSATPGTGRETQYF. The gene calls are TRBV9 and TRBJ2-5; 9 bases are a match to TRBD1. Trimming cost V 3 bases and J 4 bases; bases outside gene matches: 10. This CDR3 has 16 amino acids. Germline loops: CDR1 SGDLS, CDR2 YYNGEE. Drawing the rest from reference TRBV9 and TRBJ2-5, the complete variable domain is DSGVTQTPKHLITATGQRVTLRCSPRSGDLSVYWYQQSLDQGLQFLIQYYNGEERAKGNILERFSAQQFPDLHSELNLSSLELGDSALYFCASSATPGTGRETQYFGPGTRLLVL.

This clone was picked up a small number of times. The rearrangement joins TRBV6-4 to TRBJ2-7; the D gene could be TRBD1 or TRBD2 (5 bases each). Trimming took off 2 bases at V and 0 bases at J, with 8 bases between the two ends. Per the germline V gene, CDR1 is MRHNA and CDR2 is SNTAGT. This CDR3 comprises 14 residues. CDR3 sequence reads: CASSDRGPSYEQYV. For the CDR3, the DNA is TGTGCCAGCAGTGACCGGGGACCCTCCTACGAGCAGTACGTC.

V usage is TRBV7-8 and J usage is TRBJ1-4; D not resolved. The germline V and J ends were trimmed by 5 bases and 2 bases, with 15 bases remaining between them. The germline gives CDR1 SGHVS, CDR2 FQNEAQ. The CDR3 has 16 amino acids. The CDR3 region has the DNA TGTGCCAGCAGCCGAGGGAGGGTTAGGACTAATGAAAAACTGTTTTTT. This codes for CASSRGRVRTNEKLFF.

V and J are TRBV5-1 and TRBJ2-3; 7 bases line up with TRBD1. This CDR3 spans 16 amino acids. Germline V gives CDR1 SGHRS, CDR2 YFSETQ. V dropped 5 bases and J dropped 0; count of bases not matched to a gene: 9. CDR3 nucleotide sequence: TGCGCCAGCAGACGCCGCCCGGGACAGAGCACAGATACGCAGTATTTT. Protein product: CASRRRPGQSTDTQYF.

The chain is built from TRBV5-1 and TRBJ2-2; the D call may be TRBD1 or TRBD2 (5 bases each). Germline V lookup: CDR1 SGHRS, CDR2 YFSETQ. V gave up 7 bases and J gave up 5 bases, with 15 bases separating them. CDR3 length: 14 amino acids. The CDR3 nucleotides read TGCGCCAGCGGGGCGGGCCAAGTAACCGGGGAGCTGTTTTTT. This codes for CASGAGQVTGELFF.

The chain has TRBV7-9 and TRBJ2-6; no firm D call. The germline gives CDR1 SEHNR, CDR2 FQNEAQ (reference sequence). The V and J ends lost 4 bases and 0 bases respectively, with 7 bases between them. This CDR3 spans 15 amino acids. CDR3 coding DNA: TGTGCCAGCAGCTCCTGGGGCTCTGGGGCCAACGTCCTGACTTTC. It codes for CASSSWGSGANVLTF.

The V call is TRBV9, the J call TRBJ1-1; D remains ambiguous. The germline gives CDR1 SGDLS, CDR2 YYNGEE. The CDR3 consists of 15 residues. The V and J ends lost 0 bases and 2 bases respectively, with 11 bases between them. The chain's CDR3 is CASSVEAVGNTEAFF. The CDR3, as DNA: TGTGCCAGCAGCGTAGAAGCAGTGGGTAACACTGAAGCTTTCTTT.

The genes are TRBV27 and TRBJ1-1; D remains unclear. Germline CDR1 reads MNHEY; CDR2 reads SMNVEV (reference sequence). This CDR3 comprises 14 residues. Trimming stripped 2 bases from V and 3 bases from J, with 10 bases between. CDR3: CASSLKGWDTEAFF. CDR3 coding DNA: TGTGCCAGCAGTTTAAAGGGCTGGGACACTGAAGCTTTCTTT.

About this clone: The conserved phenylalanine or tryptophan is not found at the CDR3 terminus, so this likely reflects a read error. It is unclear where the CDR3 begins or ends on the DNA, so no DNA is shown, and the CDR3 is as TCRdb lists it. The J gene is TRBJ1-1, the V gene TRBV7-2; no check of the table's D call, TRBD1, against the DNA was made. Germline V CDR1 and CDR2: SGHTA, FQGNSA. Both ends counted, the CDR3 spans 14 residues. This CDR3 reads CASSLGIRRAALVP.

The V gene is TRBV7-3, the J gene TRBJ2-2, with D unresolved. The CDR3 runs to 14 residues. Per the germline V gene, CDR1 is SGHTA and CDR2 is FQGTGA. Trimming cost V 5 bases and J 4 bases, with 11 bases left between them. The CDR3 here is CASSPPDPTGELFF. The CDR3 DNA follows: TGTGCCAGCAGCCCCCCGGACCCCACCGGGGAGCTGTTTTTT.

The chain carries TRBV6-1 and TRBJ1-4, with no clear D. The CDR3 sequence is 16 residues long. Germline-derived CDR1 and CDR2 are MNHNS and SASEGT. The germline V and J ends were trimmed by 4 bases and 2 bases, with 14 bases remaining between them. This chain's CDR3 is CASSAAPAATNEKLFF. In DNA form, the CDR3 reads TGTGCCAGCAGTGCTGCCCCGGCAGCCACTAATGAAAAACTGTTTTTT.